This T cell receptor (beta chain) came from a study of OX40 agonist ivuxolimab in advanced cancers. The CDR3 has 14 residues. Deletions cut 5 bases from V and 5 bases from J, with 18 bases between. Germline V gives CDR1 SQVTM, CDR2 ANQGSEA. Any history of autoimmune disease or systemic immunosuppression disqualified patients. Some clones are missing from TCRdb's copy, which holds only in-frame ones; the method was immunoSEQ multiplex PCR. The data contain fewer than 60,000 clones, roughly 82% of them singletons. The sequence came from an adult with an advanced solid tumor such as melanoma, head and neck, liver or kidney cancer. The chain uses TRBV29-1 and TRBJ2-5; weak D call: TRBD1 (6 bases). The sample here was CD4+ or CD8+ T cells sorted from blood, taken in a trial of the OX40 agonist ivuxolimab. CDR3 amino acids: CSVLTGKGVETQYF. The CDR3 nucleotides read TGCAGCGTTCTGACAGGCAAAGGGGTGGAGACCCAGTACTTC.